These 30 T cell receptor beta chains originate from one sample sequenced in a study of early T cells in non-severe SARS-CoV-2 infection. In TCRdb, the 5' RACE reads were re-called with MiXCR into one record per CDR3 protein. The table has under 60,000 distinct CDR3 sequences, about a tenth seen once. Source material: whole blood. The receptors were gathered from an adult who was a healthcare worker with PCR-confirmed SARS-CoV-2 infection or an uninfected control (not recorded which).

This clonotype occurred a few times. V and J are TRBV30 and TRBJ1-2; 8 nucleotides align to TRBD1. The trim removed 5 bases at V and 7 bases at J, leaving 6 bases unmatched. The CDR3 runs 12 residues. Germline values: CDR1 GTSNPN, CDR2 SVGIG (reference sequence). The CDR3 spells CAWGWTGIGYTF. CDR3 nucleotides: TGTGCCTGGGGCTGGACAGGGATTGGCTACACCTTC.

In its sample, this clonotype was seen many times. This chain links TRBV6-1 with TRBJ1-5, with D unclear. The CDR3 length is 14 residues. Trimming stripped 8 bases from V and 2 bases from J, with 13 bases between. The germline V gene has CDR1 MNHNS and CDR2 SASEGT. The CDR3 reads CASGRGSRNQPQHF. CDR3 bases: TGTGCCAGCGGCCGAGGTTCACGCAATCAGCCCCAGCATTTT.

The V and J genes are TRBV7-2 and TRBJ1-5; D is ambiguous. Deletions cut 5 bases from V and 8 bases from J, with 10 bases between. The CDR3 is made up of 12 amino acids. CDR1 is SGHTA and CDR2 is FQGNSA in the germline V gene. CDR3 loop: CASSLDLEPQHF. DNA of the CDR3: TGTGCCAGCAGCCTCGACTTGGAGCCCCAGCATTTT. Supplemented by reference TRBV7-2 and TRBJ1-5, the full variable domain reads GAGVSQSPSNKVTEKGKDVELRCDPISGHTALYWYRQSLGQGLEFLIYFQGNSAPDKSGLPSDRFSAERTGGSVSTLTIQRTQQEDSAVYLCASSLDLEPQHFGDGTRLSIL.

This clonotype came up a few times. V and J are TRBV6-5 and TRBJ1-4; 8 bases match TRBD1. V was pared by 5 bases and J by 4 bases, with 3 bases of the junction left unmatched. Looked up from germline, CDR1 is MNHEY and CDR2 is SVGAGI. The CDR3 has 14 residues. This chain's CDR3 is CASSPDRDNEKLFF. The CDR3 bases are TGTGCCAGCAGTCCGGACAGGGATAATGAAAAACTGTTTTTT.

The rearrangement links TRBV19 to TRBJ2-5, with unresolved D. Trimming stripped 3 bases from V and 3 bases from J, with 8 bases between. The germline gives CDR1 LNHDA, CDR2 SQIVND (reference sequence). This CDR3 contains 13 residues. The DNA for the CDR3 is TGTGCCAGTAGTATCCGACTCAAAGAGACCCAGTACTTC. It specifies CASSIRLKETQYF.

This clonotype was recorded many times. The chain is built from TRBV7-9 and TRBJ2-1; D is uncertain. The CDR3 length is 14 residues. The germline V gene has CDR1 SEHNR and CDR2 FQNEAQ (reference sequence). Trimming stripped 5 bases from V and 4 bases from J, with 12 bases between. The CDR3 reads CASSASSAYNEQFF. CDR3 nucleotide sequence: TGTGCCAGCAGCGCCAGTTCAGCGTACAATGAGCAGTTCTTC.

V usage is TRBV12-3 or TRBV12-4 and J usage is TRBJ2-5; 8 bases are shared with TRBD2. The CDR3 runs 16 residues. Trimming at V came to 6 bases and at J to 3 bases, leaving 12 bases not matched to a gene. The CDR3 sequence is CASSHLLAGGKETQYF. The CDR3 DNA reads TGTGCCAGCAGCCACCTTTTGGCGGGGGGAAAAGAGACCCAGTACTTC.

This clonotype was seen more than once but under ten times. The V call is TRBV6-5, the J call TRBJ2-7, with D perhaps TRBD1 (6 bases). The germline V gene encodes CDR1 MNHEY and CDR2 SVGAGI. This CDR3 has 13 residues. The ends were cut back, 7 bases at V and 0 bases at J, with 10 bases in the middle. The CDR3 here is CASMRGSSYEQYF. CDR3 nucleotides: TGTGCCAGCATGAGGGGGAGCTCCTACGAGCAGTACTTC.

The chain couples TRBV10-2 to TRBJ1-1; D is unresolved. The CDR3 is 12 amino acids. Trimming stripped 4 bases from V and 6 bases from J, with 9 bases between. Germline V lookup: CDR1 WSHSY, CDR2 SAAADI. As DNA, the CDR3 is TGCGCCAGCAGTGTACGGCCGGCTGAAGCTTTCTTT. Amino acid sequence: CASSVRPAEAFF.

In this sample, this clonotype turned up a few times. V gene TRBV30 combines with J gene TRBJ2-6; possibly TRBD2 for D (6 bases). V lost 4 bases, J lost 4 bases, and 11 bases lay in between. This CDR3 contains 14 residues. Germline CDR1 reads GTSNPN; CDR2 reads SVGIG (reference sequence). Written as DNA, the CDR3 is TGTGCCTGGAACCCGGGGGTCGGGGCCAACGTCCTGACTTTC. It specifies CAWNPGVGANVLTF.

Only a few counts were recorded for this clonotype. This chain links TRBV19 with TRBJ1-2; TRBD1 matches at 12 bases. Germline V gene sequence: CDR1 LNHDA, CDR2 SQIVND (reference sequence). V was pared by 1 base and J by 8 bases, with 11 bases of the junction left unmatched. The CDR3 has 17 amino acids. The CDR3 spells CASSIAGQGAGFNGYTF. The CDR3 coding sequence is TGTGCCAGTAGTATAGCGGGACAGGGGGCAGGGTTCAACGGCTACACCTTC.

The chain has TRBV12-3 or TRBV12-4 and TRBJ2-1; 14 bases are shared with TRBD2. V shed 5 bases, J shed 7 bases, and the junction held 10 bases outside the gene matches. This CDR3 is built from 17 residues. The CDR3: CASSPGLAGGSVNEQFF. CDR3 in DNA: TGTGCCAGCAGTCCAGGACTAGCGGGGGGTTCTGTTAATGAGCAGTTCTTC.

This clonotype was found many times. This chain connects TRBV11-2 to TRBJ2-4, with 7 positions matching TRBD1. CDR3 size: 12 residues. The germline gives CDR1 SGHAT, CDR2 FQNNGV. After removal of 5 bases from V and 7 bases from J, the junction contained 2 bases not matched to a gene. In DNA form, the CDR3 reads TGTGCCAGCAGCGCACAGGGGAACATTCAGTACTTC. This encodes CASSAQGNIQYF.

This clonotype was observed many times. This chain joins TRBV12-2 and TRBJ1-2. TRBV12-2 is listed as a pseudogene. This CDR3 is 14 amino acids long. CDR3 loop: CALPTAEKNYGYTF. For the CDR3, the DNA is TGTGCCCTCCCCACGGCGGAGAAGAACTATGGCTACACCTTC.

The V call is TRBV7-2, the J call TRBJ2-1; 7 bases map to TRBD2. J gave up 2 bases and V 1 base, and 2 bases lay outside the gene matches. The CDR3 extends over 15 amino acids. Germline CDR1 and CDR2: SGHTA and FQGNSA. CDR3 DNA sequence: TGTGCCAGCAGCTTAGAAAGCGGGGCCTACAATGAGCAGTTCTTC. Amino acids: CASSLESGAYNEQFF.

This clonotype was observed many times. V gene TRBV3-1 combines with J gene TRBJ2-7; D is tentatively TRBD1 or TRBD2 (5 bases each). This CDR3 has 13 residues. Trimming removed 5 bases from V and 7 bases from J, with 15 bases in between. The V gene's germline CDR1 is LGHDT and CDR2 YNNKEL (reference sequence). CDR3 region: CASSRDRAWEQYF. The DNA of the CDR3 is TGTGCCAGCAGCAGGGACCGAGCTTGGGAGCAGTACTTC.

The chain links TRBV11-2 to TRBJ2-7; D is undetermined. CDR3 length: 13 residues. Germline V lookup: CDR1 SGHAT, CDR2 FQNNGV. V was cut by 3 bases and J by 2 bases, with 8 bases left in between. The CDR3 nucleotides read TGTGCCAGCAGCTTCAATAAACCCTACGAGCAGTACTTC. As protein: CASSFNKPYEQYF.

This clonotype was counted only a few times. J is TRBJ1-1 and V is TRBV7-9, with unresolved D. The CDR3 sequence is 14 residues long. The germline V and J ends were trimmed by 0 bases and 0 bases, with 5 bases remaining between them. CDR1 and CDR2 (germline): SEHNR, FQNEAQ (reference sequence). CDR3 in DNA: TGTGCCAGCAGCTTAGCCGTTATGAACACTGAAGCTTTCTTT. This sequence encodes CASSLAVMNTEAFF.

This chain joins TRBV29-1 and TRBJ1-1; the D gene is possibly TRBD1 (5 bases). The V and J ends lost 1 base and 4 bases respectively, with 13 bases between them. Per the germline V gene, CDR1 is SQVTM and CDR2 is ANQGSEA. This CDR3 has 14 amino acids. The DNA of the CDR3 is TGCAGCGTTGAAGTTCGGGGGAGCATCACTGAAGCTTTCTTT. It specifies CSVEVRGSITEAFF.

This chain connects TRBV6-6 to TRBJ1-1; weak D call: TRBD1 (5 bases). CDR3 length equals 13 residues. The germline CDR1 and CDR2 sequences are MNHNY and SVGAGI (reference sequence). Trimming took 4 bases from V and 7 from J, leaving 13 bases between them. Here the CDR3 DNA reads TGTGCCAGCAGTTCCTCCCGGGGGTATGAAGCTTTCTTT. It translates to CASSSSRGYEAFF.

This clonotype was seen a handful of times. The CDR3 loop reads CASSQGTGVRTGELFF. The CDR3 DNA reads TGTGCCAGCAGCCAAGGGACAGGGGTGCGGACCGGGGAGCTGTTTTTT. The rearrangement joins TRBV3-1 to TRBJ2-2, with TRBD1 matching over 9 bases. Germline values: CDR1 LGHDT, CDR2 YNNKEL (reference sequence). V was pared by 1 base and J by 5 bases, with 5 bases of the junction left unmatched. This CDR3 spans 16 amino acids.

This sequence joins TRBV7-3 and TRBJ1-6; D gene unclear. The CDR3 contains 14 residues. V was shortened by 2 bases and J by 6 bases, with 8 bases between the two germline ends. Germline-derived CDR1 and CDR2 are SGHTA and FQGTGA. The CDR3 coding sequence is TGTGCCAGCAGCTTACGAGGGCCTAATTCACCCCTCCACTTT. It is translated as CASSLRGPNSPLHF.

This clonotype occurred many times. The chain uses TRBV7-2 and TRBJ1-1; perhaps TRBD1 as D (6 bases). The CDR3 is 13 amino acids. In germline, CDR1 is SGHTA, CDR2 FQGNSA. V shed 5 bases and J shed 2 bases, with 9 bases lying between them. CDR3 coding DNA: TGTGCCAGCAGCCTGGACAGAAACACTGAAGCTTTCTTT. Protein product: CASSLDRNTEAFF.

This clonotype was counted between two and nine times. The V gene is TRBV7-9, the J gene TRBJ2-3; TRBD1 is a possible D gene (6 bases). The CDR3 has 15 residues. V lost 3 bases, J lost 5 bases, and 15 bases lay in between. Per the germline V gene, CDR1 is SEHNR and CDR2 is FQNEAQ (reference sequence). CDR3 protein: CASSFLIPDRDTQYF. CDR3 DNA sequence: TGTGCCAGCAGCTTTCTCATCCCGGACAGAGATACGCAGTATTTT.

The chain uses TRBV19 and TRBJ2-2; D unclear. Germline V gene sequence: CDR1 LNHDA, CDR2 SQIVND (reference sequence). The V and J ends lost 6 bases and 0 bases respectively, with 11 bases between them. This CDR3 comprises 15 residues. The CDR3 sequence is CASRGGVANTGELFF. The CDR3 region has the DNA TGTGCCAGTAGGGGTGGCGTCGCGAACACCGGGGAGCTGTTTTTT.

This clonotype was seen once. The DNA of the CDR3 is TGCGCCAGCAGCGAGGGACAGCCCTACGAGCAGTACTTC. It codes for CASSEGQPYEQYF. The V and J genes are TRBV5-1 and TRBJ2-7, with TRBD1 matching over 7 bases. There are 13 residues in the CDR3. J lost 2 bases, V lost 4 bases, and 3 bases had no gene match. Germline V gene sequence: CDR1 SGHRS, CDR2 YFSETQ.

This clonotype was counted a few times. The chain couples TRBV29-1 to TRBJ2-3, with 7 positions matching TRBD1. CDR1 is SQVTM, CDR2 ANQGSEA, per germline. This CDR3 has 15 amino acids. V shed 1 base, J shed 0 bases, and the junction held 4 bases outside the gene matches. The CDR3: CSVEGTGTSTDTQYF. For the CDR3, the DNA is TGCAGCGTTGAAGGGACAGGAACTAGCACAGATACGCAGTATTTT.

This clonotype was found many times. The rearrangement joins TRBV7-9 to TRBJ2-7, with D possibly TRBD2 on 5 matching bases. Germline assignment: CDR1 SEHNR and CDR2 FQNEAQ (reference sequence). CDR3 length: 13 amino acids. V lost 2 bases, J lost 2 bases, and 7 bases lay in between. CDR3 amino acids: CASSLSGAYEQYF. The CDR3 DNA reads TGTGCCAGCAGCTTATCCGGGGCCTACGAGCAGTACTTC. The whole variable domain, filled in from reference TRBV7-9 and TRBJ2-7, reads DTGVSQNPRHKITKRGQNVTFRCDPISEHNRLYWYRQTLGQGPEFLTYFQNEAQLEKSRLLSDRFSAERPKGSFSTLEIQRTEQGDSAMYLCASSLSGAYEQYFGPGTRLTVT.

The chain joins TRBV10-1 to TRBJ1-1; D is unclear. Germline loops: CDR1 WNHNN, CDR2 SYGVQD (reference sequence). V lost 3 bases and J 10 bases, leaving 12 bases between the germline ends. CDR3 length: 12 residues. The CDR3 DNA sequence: TGCGCCAGCAGTGACGGCCCGCTGGGAGCTTTCTTT. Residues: CASSDGPLGAFF.

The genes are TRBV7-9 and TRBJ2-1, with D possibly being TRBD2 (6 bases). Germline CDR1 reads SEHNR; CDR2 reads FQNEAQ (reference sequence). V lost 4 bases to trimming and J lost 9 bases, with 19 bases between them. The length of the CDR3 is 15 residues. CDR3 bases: TGTGCCAGCAGCTCGGACTCGGAGGGATTGAGTGAGCAGTTCTTC. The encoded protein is CASSSDSEGLSEQFF.